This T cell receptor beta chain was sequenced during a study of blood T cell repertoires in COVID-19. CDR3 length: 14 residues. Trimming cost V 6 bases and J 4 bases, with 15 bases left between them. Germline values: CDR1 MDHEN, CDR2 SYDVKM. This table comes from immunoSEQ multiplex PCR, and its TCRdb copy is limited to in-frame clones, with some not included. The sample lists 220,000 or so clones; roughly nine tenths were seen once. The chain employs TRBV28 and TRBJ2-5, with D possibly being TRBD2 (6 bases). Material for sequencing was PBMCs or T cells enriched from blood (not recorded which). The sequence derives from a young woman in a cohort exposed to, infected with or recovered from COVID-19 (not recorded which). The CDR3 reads CASSPPRRGETQYF. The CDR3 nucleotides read TGTGCCAGCAGCCCTCCGCGGAGGGGAGAGACCCAGTACTTC. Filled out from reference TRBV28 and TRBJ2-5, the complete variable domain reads DVKVTQSSRYLVKRTGEKVFLECVQDMDHENMFWYRQDPGLGLRLIYFSYDVKMKEKGDIPEGYSVSREKKERFSLILESASTNQTSMYLCASSPPRRGETQYFGPGTRLLVL.